The 28 T cell receptor beta chains below were found in one sample sequenced in a study of post-analysis software for immune sequencing data. The TCR beta cDNA libraries contained unique molecular identifiers. TCRdb re-called the PCR reads through MiXCR, storing one row per CDR3 protein. Of around 200,000 distinct CDR3 sequences detected, 29% appear once; the ten largest clones hold roughly 3.4%. The study's findings and limits: TRBV segments more frequent in patients than in controls numbered roughly 5 and included TRBV5-6, TRBV5-1 and TRBV20-1.

Their cognate antigens are unknown. The sequenced sample consisted of blood. These receptors all stem from a girl between 2 and 17 years old with multiple sclerosis.

This clonotype was found many times. The chain has TRBV2 and TRBJ2-5; D gene uncertain. V was cut by 4 bases and J by 2 bases, with 8 bases left in between. The germline V gene has CDR1 SNHLY and CDR2 FYNNEI. The CDR3 covers 13 residues. The DNA of the CDR3 is TGTGCCAGCAGTGTGGTGGCACAAGAGACCCAGTACTTC. This sequence encodes CASSVVAQETQYF.

Of note for this clonotype: Just one base apart from a much larger clone, this may be a read error. This rearrangement joins TRBV25-1 to TRBJ2-1, with 11 positions matching TRBD2. CDR3 size: 15 residues. Germline CDR1 reads MGHDK; CDR2 reads SYGVNS. After removal of 4 bases from V and 6 bases from J, the junction contained 5 bases not matched to a gene. CDR3 coding DNA: TGTGCCAGCAGTGGCCCTGGGACTAGCGGCAATGAGCAGTTCTTC. It encodes CASSGPGTSGNEQFF.

To note about this clonotype: A much larger clone differs by one base, so this may be a read error. V is TRBV7-2 and J is TRBJ1-1, with D perhaps matching TRBD1 (5 bases). The CDR3 covers 16 residues. Germline CDR1 and CDR2: SGHTA and FQGNSA. In nucleotides, the CDR3 is TGTGCCAGCGGCTTAGCGTGGCAGGGAGGCAGGACTGAAGCTTTCTTT. This sequence encodes CASGLAWQGGRTEAFF.

With regard to this clonotype: Sequence at one end of the junction differs from germline and may be a read error. J is TRBJ1-1 and V is TRBV5-1; possible D gene TRBD1, 5 bases. The length of the CDR3 is 16 residues. In germline, CDR1 is SGHRS, CDR2 YFSETQ. The CDR3 protein is CASSAVQGVGNTEVFF. CDR3 in DNA: TGCGCCAGCAGCGCAGTTCAGGGAGTTGGGAACACTGAAGTTTTCTTT.

Note on this clonotype: This may stem from a read error, because a much larger clone lies one nucleotide away. The gene calls are TRBV6-5 and TRBJ2-7, with TRBD2 matching over 9 bases. Trimming took 6 bases from V and 2 from J; bases not matched to a gene: 5. CDR1 MNHEY and CDR2 SVGAGI come from the germline V gene. This CDR3 is built from 14 residues. The CDR3, as DNA: TGTGCCAGCAGCCAGACTAGCGGTACCTACGAGCAGTACTTC. It specifies CASSQTSGTYEQYF.

This rearrangement joins TRBV7-2 to TRBJ2-3, with D perhaps assigned TRBD1 or TRBD2 (5 bases each). V dropped 6 bases and J dropped 9 bases, with 13 bases sitting between them. Germline CDR1 SGHTA, CDR2 FQGNSA. CDR3 length: 12 residues. DNA of the CDR3: TGTGCCAGCAGTACCGGGACGACCACGCAGTATTTT. Translated, it gives CASSTGTTTQYF.

The chain combines TRBV19 with TRBJ1-1; D is unresolved. Looked up from germline, CDR1 is LNHDA and CDR2 is SQIVND (reference sequence). Trimming removed 2 bases at V and 4 bases at J, with 11 bases between. The CDR3 loop spans 14 amino acids. The CDR3 coding sequence is TGTGCCAGTAGTATAAGGAAGTGGCCCACTGAAGCTTTCTTT. This translates into CASSIRKWPTEAFF. The full variable domain, completed using reference TRBV19 and TRBJ1-1, is DGGITQSPKYLFRKEGQNVTLSCEQNLNHDAMYWYRQDPGQGLRLIYYSQIVNDFQKGDIAEGYSVSREKKESFPLTVTSAQKNPTAFYLCASSIRKWPTEAFFGQGTRLTVV.

Of note for this clonotype: This clone may be a read error of a much larger clone one base away. The CDR3 DNA sequence: TGCGCCAGCCGCGGGACAGGGGACGATGGCCACACCTTC. It translates to CASRGTGDDGHTF. The rearrangement links TRBV5-1 to TRBJ1-2, with 10 bases that match TRBD1. CDR1 and CDR2 (germline): SGHRS, YFSETQ. CDR3 length equals 13 residues. Full variable domain (rest looked up from reference TRBV5-1 and TRBJ1-2): KAGVTQTPRYLIKTRGQQVTLSCSPISGHRSVSWYQQTPGQGLQFLFEYFSETQRNKGNFPGRFSGRQFSNSRSEMNVSTLELGDSALYLCASRGTGDDGHTFGSGTRLTVV.

V and J are TRBV29-1 and TRBJ1-1; D is unclear. From germline, CDR1 is SQVTM and CDR2 ANQGSEA. V was shortened by 1 base and J by 5 bases, with 8 bases between the two germline ends. CDR3 length equals 12 residues. CDR3 in amino acids: CSVEGFVTEAFF. CDR3 DNA sequence: TGCAGCGTTGAAGGTTTCGTAACTGAAGCTTTCTTT.

This clonotype was seen a few times. The gene calls are TRBV5-1 and TRBJ1-6; perhaps TRBD1 as D (6 bases). From germline, CDR1 is SGHRS and CDR2 YFSETQ. The V gene lost 4 bases and the J gene lost 3 bases, with 11 bases spanning the gap. The CDR3 contains 15 residues. This CDR3 is CASSPDRIYNSPLHF. CDR3 nucleotide sequence: TGCGCCAGCAGCCCGGACAGAATCTATAATTCACCCCTCCACTTT.

A note on this clonotype: Its ends do not fully match the called genes, so a read error is possible. The rearrangement uses TRBV5-1 and TRBJ2-6, with D possibly called TRBD1 or TRBD2 (5 bases each). The CDR3 is 15 residues long. CDR1 and CDR2 from the germline V gene are SGHRS and YFSETQ. The CDR3 here is CASSLPGTGADVLTF. CDR3 DNA: TGCGCCAGCAGCCTCCCAGGAACCGGGGCCGACGTCCTGACTTTC. Full variable domain (missing parts from reference TRBV5-1 and TRBJ2-6): KAGVTQTPRYLIKTRGQQVTLSCSPISGHRSVSWYQQTPGQGLQFLFEYFSETQRNKGNFPGRFSGRQFSNSRSEMNVSTLELGDSALYLCASSLPGTGADVLTFGAGSRLTVL.

This clonotype was seen at least ten times. The V and J genes are TRBV6-5 and TRBJ1-6; 7 nucleotides align to TRBD1. J gave up 5 bases and V 6 bases, and 4 bases lay outside the gene matches. CDR1 and CDR2 (germline): MNHEY, SVGAGI. The CDR3 is 14 amino acids. CDR3 in amino acids: CASRPTGDNSPLHF. The CDR3 bases are TGTGCCAGCAGACCCACAGGGGATAATTCACCCCTCCACTTT.

J is TRBJ2-7 and V is TRBV9, with D possibly TRBD2 on 6 matching bases. Germline V gives CDR1 SGDLS, CDR2 YYNGEE. CDR3 length equals 15 residues. Trimming pared 0 bases from V and 2 bases from J, leaving 12 bases between. CDR3 coding DNA: TGTGCCAGCAGCGTAGCTGGAGGGAGCCCCTACGAGCAGTACTTC. It translates to CASSVAGGSPYEQYF. The full variable domain, with the rest looked up from reference TRBV9 and TRBJ2-7, is DSGVTQTPKHLITATGQRVTLRCSPRSGDLSVYWYQQSLDQGLQFLIQYYNGEERAKGNILERFSAQQFPDLHSELNLSSLELGDSALYFCASSVAGGSPYEQYFGPGTRLTVT.

This clonotype was counted at least ten times. This sequence joins TRBV9 and TRBJ1-2; D gene uncertain. CDR1 is SGDLS, CDR2 YYNGEE, per germline. The CDR3 loop spans 11 amino acids. V lost 3 bases, J lost 7 bases, and 7 bases lay in between. The CDR3 is CASSAESGYTF. In nucleotides, the CDR3 is TGTGCCAGCAGCGCCGAGAGTGGCTACACCTTC.

This CDR3 is CSVEAGIGTDTQYF. The CDR3 region has the DNA TGCAGTGTTGAGGCAGGGATCGGCACAGATACGCAGTATTTT. The chain joins TRBV20-1 to TRBJ2-3, with a possible D match to TRBD1 (5 bases). This CDR3 spans 14 amino acids. Trimming removed 7 bases at V and 1 base at J, with 15 bases between. CDR1 and CDR2 from the germline V gene are DFQATT and SNEGSKA (reference sequence).

This clonotype has at least ten counts. This chain uses TRBV5-1 with TRBJ1-5; D remains ambiguous. This CDR3 has 15 residues. V was shortened by 4 bases and J by 2 bases, with 13 bases between the two germline ends. The germline V gene has CDR1 SGHRS and CDR2 YFSETQ. The CDR3: CASSLDGVGNQPQHF. In DNA form, the CDR3 reads TGCGCCAGCAGCCTAGATGGGGTCGGCAATCAGCCCCAGCATTTT.

This clonotype was seen repeatedly, ten times or more. The V call is TRBV20-1, the J call TRBJ1-6; D might be TRBD1 (5 bases). The V and J ends lost 5 bases and 8 bases respectively, with 13 bases between them. Germline assignment: CDR1 DFQATT and CDR2 SNEGSKA (reference sequence). CDR3 length: 13 amino acids. CDR3 amino acids: CSARLTGDSPLHF. CDR3 nucleotide sequence: TGCAGTGCTCGACTCACAGGTGATTCACCCCTCCACTTT.

This chain joins TRBV27 and TRBJ2-7; 11 bases are shared with TRBD1. Germline V gene data show CDR1 as MNHEY and CDR2 as SMNVEV (reference sequence). V was pared by 5 bases and J by 6 bases, with 9 bases of the junction left unmatched. The CDR3 extends over 15 amino acids. The CDR3 loop reads CASSPGTGGIGEQYF. DNA of the CDR3: TGTGCCAGCAGTCCCGGGACAGGGGGAATTGGCGAGCAGTACTTC.

Remarks on this clonotype: A single base separates this from a much larger clone, so it may be a read error. The V and J genes are TRBV7-2 and TRBJ2-1; the D gene could be TRBD1 or TRBD2 (5 bases each). V was cut by 5 bases and J by 2 bases, with 19 bases left in between. From germline, CDR1 is SGHTA and CDR2 FQGNSA. This CDR3 has 17 amino acids. The CDR3 is CASSRRGIHPTYNEQFF. CDR3 nucleotides: TGTGCCAGCAGCCGACGGGGCATCCACCCCACCTACAATGAGCAGTTCTTC. Full variable domain (rest looked up from reference TRBV7-2 and TRBJ2-1): GAGVSQSPSNKVTEKGKDVELRCDPISGHTALYWYRQSLGQGLEFLIYFQGNSAPDKSGLPSDRFSAERTGGSVSTLTIQRTQQEDSAVYLCASSRRGIHPTYNEQFFGPGTRLTVL.

As concerns this clonotype: A much larger clone lies a single base off, so this may be a read error. The chain employs TRBV5-6 and TRBJ2-5, with D possibly TRBD1 on 6 matching bases. Per the germline V gene, CDR1 is SGHDT and CDR2 is YYEEEE. The CDR3 consists of 15 residues. CDR3 protein: CANSLSGQGQETQYF. The CDR3 region has the DNA TGTGCCAACAGCTTGTCGGGCCAGGGGCAAGAGACCCAGTACTTC.

For this clonotype: A junction end diverges from the germline sequence, so it may reflect a read error. The V call is TRBV25-1, the J call TRBJ2-5; 9 bases map to TRBD2. The CDR3 runs to 12 residues. Germline V gene data show CDR1 as MGHDK and CDR2 as SYGVNS. For the CDR3, the DNA is TGTGCCGGCAGTACTAGCGGGGAGACCCAGTACTTC. Residues: CAGSTSGETQYF. The variable domain in full, completed from reference TRBV25-1 and TRBJ2-5, reads EADIYQTPRYLVIGTGKKITLECSQTMGHDKMYWYQQDPGMELHLIHYSYGVNSTEKGDLSSESTVSRIRTEHFPLTLESARPSHTSQYLCAGSTSGETQYFGPGTRLLVL.

This clonotype has a count of ten or more. This chain connects TRBV24-1 to TRBJ1-2; TRBD1 might be the D (5 bases). The CDR3 is 12 amino acids. Trimming shortened V by 5 bases and J by 6 bases, and 9 bases separated the two germline ends. Germline lookup yields CDR1 KGHDR and CDR2 SFDVKD. The CDR3 nucleotides are TGTGCCACCAGTGTGGGACGGGATGGCTACACCTTC. Translating it yields CATSVGRDGYTF.

This rearrangement joins TRBV12-3 or TRBV12-4 to TRBJ1-4; D uncertain. Between the trimmed V and J ends, which lost 8 bases and 8 bases, there was a span of 9 bases. The CDR3 sequence is 11 residues long. The CDR3 DNA is TGTGCCAGCCTCGGGAGGGAAAAACTGTTTTTT. Its protein product is CASLGREKLFF.

This clonotype was counted at least ten times. This sequence joins TRBV14 and TRBJ2-1; D remains ambiguous. This CDR3 is built from 13 residues. In germline, CDR1 is SGHDN, CDR2 FVKESK. The germline V and J ends were trimmed by 0 bases and 6 bases, with 6 bases remaining between them. This CDR3 reads CASSQDRRNEQFF. Here the CDR3 DNA reads TGTGCCAGCAGCCAAGATAGGCGCAATGAGCAGTTCTTC.

In its sample, this clonotype was seen a few times. V gene TRBV5-1 combines with J gene TRBJ2-3, with TRBD2 matching 7 bases. The CDR3 consists of 12 residues. Germline CDR1 and CDR2: SGHRS and YFSETQ. The ends lost 4 bases at V and 7 bases at J; junction bases unmatched: 3. DNA for the CDR3: TGCGCCAGCAGCGCGGGAGCTTATACGCAGTATTTT. Translating it yields CASSAGAYTQYF.

This clonotype was counted many times. The chain recombines TRBV6-5 with TRBJ2-7; D remains ambiguous. V lost 4 bases and J lost 1, with 11 bases in between. The CDR3 has 14 residues. Germline V CDR1 and CDR2: MNHEY, SVGAGI. The CDR3 bases are TGTGCCAGCAGTTTTGGACCGGAGTCCTACGAGCAGTACTTC. Amino acids: CASSFGPESYEQYF.

Points on this clonotype: A much larger clone lies one base from this, so it may be a read error. The chain recombines TRBV7-7 with TRBJ2-1; D not resolved. Germline V gives CDR1 SSHAT, CDR2 FNYEAQ (reference sequence). The CDR3 covers 15 residues. As DNA, the CDR3 is TGTGCCCGCAGCTTAACACGTAGCTCCTACAATGAGCAGTTCTTC. It codes for CARSLTRSSYNEQFF.

The chain carries TRBV18 and TRBJ1-2; no clear D. Germline CDR1 reads KGHSH; CDR2 reads LQKENI. Trimming took 4 bases from V and 3 from J, leaving 15 bases between them. CDR3 length: 15 residues. The CDR3 loop reads CASSQLGFVDYGYTF. Here the CDR3 DNA reads TGTGCCAGCTCACAACTCGGCTTTGTGGACTATGGCTACACCTTC.